These 7 T cell receptor beta chains share one sample of origin, sequenced in a study of cytomegalovirus exposure and HLA in healthy donors. The PCR used 60 Vbeta and 13 Jbeta primers. The assay was immunoSEQ multiplex PCR, and TCRdb's table has in-frame clones only and misses some. The table has approximately 100,000 clones, 60% to 75% seen once. Sequencing was done on a sample of PBMCs. Receptors originate from a middle-aged woman in good health and CMV-seronegative.

In its sample, this clone was seen a few times. The rearrangement joins TRBV9 to TRBJ2-2; TRBD2 aligns across 10 bases. This CDR3 spans 18 amino acids. Germline V lookup: CDR1 SGDLS, CDR2 YYNGEE. V lost 0 bases to trimming and J lost 5 bases; unmatched junction nucleotides: 10. This chain's CDR3 is CASSVGASGRSWTGELFF. As DNA, the CDR3 is TGTGCCAGCAGCGTAGGGGCTAGCGGGAGAAGTTGGACCGGGGAGCTGTTTTTT.

The chain joins TRBV9 to TRBJ2-5; 13 bases are shared with TRBD2. The CDR3 is 16 amino acids. After removal of 3 bases from V and 5 bases from J, the junction contained 7 bases not matched to a gene. Germline CDR1 and CDR2: SGDLS and YYNGEE. CDR3 nucleotide sequence: TGTGCCAGCAGCGGGGCGGTGACTAGCGGGAGGGAGACCCAGTACTTC. Residues: CASSGAVTSGRETQYF.

The genes are TRBV19 and TRBJ2-7; no firm D call. Germline V gives CDR1 LNHDA, CDR2 SQIVND (reference sequence). With 3 bases removed from V and 0 bases from J, the gap between germline ends came to 6 bases. The CDR3 covers 13 residues. CDR3 protein: CASSIASSYEQYF. In DNA form, the CDR3 reads TGTGCCAGTAGTATCGCCAGCTCCTACGAGCAGTACTTC.

The chain employs TRBV7-9 and TRBJ1-1, with D possibly TRBD1 on 5 matching bases. This CDR3 has 14 residues. Germline assignment: CDR1 SEHNR and CDR2 FQNEAQ (reference sequence). The V gene lost 7 bases and the J gene lost 1 base, with 13 bases spanning the gap. CDR3 in DNA: TGTGCCAGCAACACCGGACATAGGAACACTGAAGCTTTCTTT. Protein product: CASNTGHRNTEAFF.

The rearrangement uses TRBV2 and TRBJ2-7, with a weak D call TRBD2 (6 bases). Trimming pared 4 bases from V and 5 bases from J, leaving 15 bases between. Germline V CDR1 and CDR2: SNHLY, FYNNEI. This CDR3 spans 14 amino acids. The CDR3 coding sequence is TGTGCCAGCAGTGCAAGACTAGTATCGGACGAGCAGTACTTC. Its translation is CASSARLVSDEQYF.

The V call is TRBV6-1, the J call TRBJ2-4, with TRBD1 matching 9 bases. V trimming: 6 bases; J trimming: 4 bases; junction bases outside the gene matches: 1. Germline lookup yields CDR1 MNHNS and CDR2 SASEGT. The CDR3 spans 13 residues. The CDR3: CASRDRGKNIQYF. The CDR3 nucleotides are TGTGCCAGCAGGGACAGGGGAAAAAACATTCAGTACTTC.

CDR3 bases: TGCGCCAGCAGGGCTGGACAGGGGACTGACACCATATATTTT. Protein: CASRAGQGTDTIYF. V gene TRBV5-1 combines with J gene TRBJ1-3; 9 nucleotides line up with TRBD1. The CDR3 runs 14 residues. The germline V gene encodes CDR1 SGHRS and CDR2 YFSETQ. J was trimmed by 8 bases and V by 5 bases; bases with no gene match: 8.